Listed below are T cell receptor beta chains from one sample, sequenced in a study of cytotoxic CD8 clonotypes in ibrutinib-treated CLL. Using immunoSEQ multiplex PCR, the repertoire was profiled, and TCRdb retains in-frame clones only, with some absent. The sample consists of around 200,000 clones, about four fifths of them appearing once. The starting material was PBMCs, obtained after 12 months of ibrutinib treatment. The receptors here all came from a human donor with chronic lymphocytic leukemia. Both conserved end residues are part of each CDR3. A D gene is named only where the DNA matches it firmly. Rows give clone size only sometimes, using once, few, many, or a class for an expanded clone.

V gene	J gene	clone size	D gene	CDR3 DNA	CDR3 protein
TRBV27	TRBJ2-3	-	-	TGTGCCAGCAGTTTAATCCAGGGAAGCCCTCCAAGTACGCAGTATTTT	CASSLIQGSPPSTQYF
TRBV11-2	TRBJ2-1	-	-	TGTGCCAGCAGCTTAGGGCGTCTAGCGAGCTCCTACAATGAGCAGTTCTTC	CASSLGRLASSYNEQFF
TRBV15	TRBJ1-2	-	-	TGTGCCACCAGCAGAGATAGGGAAGAGGGCTACACCTTC	CATSRDREEGYTF
TRBV6-5	TRBJ2-1	-	-	TGTGCCAGCAGTGCGGCCTACAATGAGCAGTTCTTC	CASSAAYNEQFF
TRBV28	TRBJ2-7	-	TRBD1	TGTGCCAGCAGTTTAGGACAGGGGGGCAACGAGCAGTACTTC	CASSLGQGGNEQYF
TRBV18	TRBJ2-3	-	TRBD1	TGTGCCAGCTCACCGACTTGGACAGGGCAAGATACGCAGTATTTT	CASSPTWTGQDTQYF
TRBV2	TRBJ2-7	few	-	TGTGCCAGCAGTTTCGATCCTAGGGGAAGCTACGAGCAGTACTTC	CASSFDPRGSYEQYF
TRBV5-4	TRBJ2-3	-	TRBD2	TGTGCCAGCAGCTTGGGAGGCGGGGGGGTCACAGATACGCAGTATTTT	CASSLGGGGVTDTQYF
TRBV6-5	TRBJ2-2	-	TRBD2	TGTGCCAGCAGAATGAGCGGGACTAACACCGGGGAGCTGTTTTTT	CASRMSGTNTGELFF
TRBV30	TRBJ1-6	-	-	TGTGCCTCCTCCGGTTTCTCCTATAATTCACCCCTCCACTTT	CASSGFSYNSPLHF
TRBV5-8	TRBJ1-2	few	-	TGTGCCAGCAGCTTGGCGCCGACTAACTATGGCTACACCTTC	CASSLAPTNYGYTF
TRBV5-1	TRBJ2-3	once	-	TGCGCCAGCAGCCTTCCCCACAGGGGAGGAACAGATACGCAGTATTTT	CASSLPHRGGTDTQYF
TRBV5-4	TRBJ1-1	few	-	TGTGCCAGCAGCTCCGGGAGCACTGAAGCTTTCTTT	CASSSGSTEAFF
TRBV6-5	TRBJ1-6	-	-	TGTGCCAGCTCCCGAAGCCCCAGGGCAGGCTCACCCCTCCACTTT	CASSRSPRAGSPLHF
TRBV13	TRBJ2-1	-	TRBD2	TGTGCCAGCAGCTCCCGACTAGCGGCTAACAATGAGCAGTTCTTC	CASSSRLAANNEQFF
TRBV4-2	TRBJ1-2	many	TRBD1	TGTGCCAGCAGCCAAGATATGGGACAGGGCTATGGCTACACCTTC	CASSQDMGQGYGYTF
TRBV14	TRBJ2-1	-	-	TGTGCCAGCAGCCAAGAGAAAAGGGGGAGTAGAGTAAATGAGCAGTTCTTC	CASSQEKRGSRVNEQFF